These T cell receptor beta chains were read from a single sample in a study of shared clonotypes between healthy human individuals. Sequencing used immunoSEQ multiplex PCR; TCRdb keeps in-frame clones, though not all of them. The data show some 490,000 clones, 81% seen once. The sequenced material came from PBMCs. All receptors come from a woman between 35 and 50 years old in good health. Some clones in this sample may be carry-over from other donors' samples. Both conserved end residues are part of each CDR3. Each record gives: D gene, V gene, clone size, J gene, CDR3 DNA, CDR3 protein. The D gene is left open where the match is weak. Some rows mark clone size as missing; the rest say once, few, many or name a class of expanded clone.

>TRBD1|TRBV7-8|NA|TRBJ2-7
TGTGCCAGCAGCTTAGTAGGACAGGCCGAGCAGTACTTC
CASSLVGQAEQYF
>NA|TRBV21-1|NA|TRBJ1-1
TGTGCCACGCATGAAGGGCGCCGGGGGTACACTGAAGCTTTCTTT
CATHEGRRGYTEAFF
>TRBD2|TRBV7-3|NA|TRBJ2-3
TGTGCCAGCAGCTCCGGGGGACTAGCGGGCACAGATACGCAGTATTTT
CASSSGGLAGTDTQYF
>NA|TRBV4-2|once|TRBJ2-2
TGTGCCAGCAGCCAAGATTTGGCGGGACGGAAATACGGGGAGCTGTTTTTT
CASSQDLAGRKYGELFF
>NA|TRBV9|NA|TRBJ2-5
TGTGCCAGCAGCGTAACTAGTAAAGAGACCCAGTACTTC
CASSVTSKETQYF
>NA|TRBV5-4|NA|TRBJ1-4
TGTGCCAGCAGCTTGGGACAGGAAAACGAAAAACTGTTTTTT
CASSLGQENEKLFF
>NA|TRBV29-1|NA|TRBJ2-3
TGCAGCCTCACCCTGAGGGGCTCTAGCACAGATACGCAGTATTTT
CSLTLRGSSTDTQYF
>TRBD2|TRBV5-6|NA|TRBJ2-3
TGTGCCAGCAGCCCCGATCGGCTAGCGGGAGGGCCCGGTACGCAGTATTTT
CASSPDRLAGGPGTQYF
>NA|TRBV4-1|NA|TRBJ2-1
TGCGCCAGCAGCCAAAGGTTGTCGTCCTACAATGAGCAGTTCTTC
CASSQRLSSYNEQFF
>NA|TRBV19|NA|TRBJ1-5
TGTGCCAGTAGCCCGACAGTTAGCAATCAGCCCCAGCATTTT
CASSPTVSNQPQHF
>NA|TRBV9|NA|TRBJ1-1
TGTGCCAGCAGCGTAGAGGGATTGGGCACTGAAGCTTTCTTT
CASSVEGLGTEAFF
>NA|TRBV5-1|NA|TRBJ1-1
TGCGCCAGCAGCTTGTCCCTTTCAGTGAACACTGAAGCTTTCTTT
CASSLSLSVNTEAFF
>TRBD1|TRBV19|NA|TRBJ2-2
TGTGCCAGTAGTCTACAGGGGATCACCGGGGAGCTGTTTTTT
CASSLQGITGELFF
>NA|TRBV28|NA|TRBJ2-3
TGTGCCAGCAGTTTAGAGGATACGCAGTATTTT
CASSLEDTQYF
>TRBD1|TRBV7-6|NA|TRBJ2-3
TGTGCCAGCAGCTTAGCGGGGGTCTTCCTGGGACAGAAGTTGACAGATACGCAGTATTTT
CASSLAGVFLGQKLTDTQYF
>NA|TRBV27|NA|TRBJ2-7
TGTGCCAGCAGACGGACTTCCTACGAGCAGTACTTC
CASRRTSYEQYF
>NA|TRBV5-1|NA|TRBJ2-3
TGCGCCAGCAGCTTGGCCAGGGTCGTATCAGATACGCAGTATTTT
CASSLARVVSDTQYF
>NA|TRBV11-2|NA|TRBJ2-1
TGTGCCAGCAGCCCCGGTGCGGAGCAGTTCTTC
CASSPGAEQFF
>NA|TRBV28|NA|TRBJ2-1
TGTGCCAGCACCAACGGTGGGGGAAACAATGAGCAGTTCTTC
CASTNGGGNNEQFF
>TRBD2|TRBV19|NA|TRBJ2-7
TGTGCCAGTAGACCACTAGCGGGAGAGTGGTACGAGCAGTACTTC
CASRPLAGEWYEQYF
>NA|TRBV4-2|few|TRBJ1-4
TGTGCCAGCAGCCAAGGTGTGCAGGGCGGTGAAAAACTGTTTTTT
CASSQGVQGGEKLFF
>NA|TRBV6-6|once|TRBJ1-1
TGTGCCAGCAGTTACTCGTCGAACACTGAAGCTTTCTTT
CASSYSSNTEAFF
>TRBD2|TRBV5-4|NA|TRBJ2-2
TGTGCCAGCAGCTTGGATCTAGCGGGAGGGACGGGGGAGCTGTTTTTT
CASSLDLAGGTGELFF
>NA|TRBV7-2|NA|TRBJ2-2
TGTGCCAGCAGCTCAAGGACTAACTCCTGGGAGCTGTTTTTT
CASSSRTNSWELFF
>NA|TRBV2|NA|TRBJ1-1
TGTGCCAGCAGTGAAAGACCTTCACCCCCGGAAGCTTTCTTT
CASSERPSPPEAFF
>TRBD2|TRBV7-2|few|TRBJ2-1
TGTGCCAGCAGCTTACTAGACCCGCGGACTAGTGTGGTGCAGTTCTTC
CASSLLDPRTSVVQFF
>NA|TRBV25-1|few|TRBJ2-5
TGTGCCAGCAGTGAATATGGGGGTAAGGGAGAGACCCAGTACTTC
CASSEYGGKGETQYF
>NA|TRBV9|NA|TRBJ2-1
TGTGCCAGCAGCGTAGTCTCTGTGAGCTCCTACAATGAGCAGTTCTTC
CASSVVSVSSYNEQFF
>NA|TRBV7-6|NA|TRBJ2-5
TGTGCCAGCAGCTTAGGTTTTGCGCAAGAGACCCAGTACTTC
CASSLGFAQETQYF